The rows below give T cell receptor beta chains drawn from one sample of a study of CD8 T cells in Susac syndrome. MiXCR, run by TCRdb on the immunoSEQ multiplex PCR reads, gives a single entry per CDR3 protein. Seen here are roughly 150,000 distinct CDR3 sequences, 95% observed once, and the top ten hold 0.15% to 0.2%. Sequencing was done on a sample of CD4+ T cells from PBMCs. These receptors were taken from a human donor with Susac syndrome. Both conserved end residues are part of each CDR3. The D gene is left open where the match is weak. Clone size is shown for a subset of rows, as once, few, many or a class of expanded clone.

TRBJ2-6 | TRBV29-1 | . | TRBD1 | TGCAGCGTCGCACAGGGGTCTGGGGCCAACGTCCTGACTTTC | CSVAQGSGANVLTF
TRBJ1-2 | TRBV29-1 | once | TRBD1 | TGCAGCGTTTGGGACAGTCTACATGGCTACACCTTC | CSVWDSLHGYTF
TRBJ2-7 | TRBV25-1 | . | TRBD2 | TGTGCCAGCAGTGGTCGGGGGGACTCCTACGAGCAGTACTTC | CASSGRGDSYEQYF
TRBJ1-6 | TRBV20-1 | . | . | TGCAGTGCAGAACCCCTTGGGAATTCACCCCTCCACTTT | CSAEPLGNSPLHF
TRBJ2-3 | TRBV3-1 | . | TRBD1 | TGTGCCAGCAGCACAGGAACAGGGGGCCTACAGACAGATACGCAGTATTTT | CASSTGTGGLQTDTQYF
TRBJ2-2 | TRBV12-3/TRBV12-4 | . | . | TGTGCCAGCGGACCGAACACCGGGGAGCTGTTTTTT | CASGPNTGELFF
TRBJ2-2 | TRBV19 | . | . | TGTGCCAGTAGCCGACAGGCCGGGGAGCTGTTTTTT | CASSRQAGELFF
TRBJ2-3 | TRBV20-1 | once | . | TGCAGTGCCACCTGGGGCACAGATACGCAGTATTTT | CSATWGTDTQYF
TRBJ1-6 | TRBV4-1 | . | . | TGCGCCAGCAGCCAAGATGGCGGGGGGGACTCACCCCTCCACTTT | CASSQDGGGDSPLHF
TRBJ1-4 | TRBV9 | once | . | TGTGCCAGCAGCGTAATGGGGGAAGGACGGAGTGAAAAACTGTTTTTT | CASSVMGEGRSEKLFF
TRBJ2-7 | TRBV3-1 | . | . | TGTGCCAGCAGCTTGGGGGACTACGAGCAGTACTTC | CASSLGDYEQYF
TRBJ2-4 | TRBV15 | . | TRBD1 | TGTGCCACCAGCGGCGGGGGGACAGGGGAAAACATTCAGTACTTC | CATSGGGTGENIQYF
TRBJ2-7 | TRBV7-2 | . | . | TGTGCCAGCAGCTATCCTACCCTACCCTACGAGCAGTACTTC | CASSYPTLPYEQYF
TRBJ2-1 | TRBV2 | . | TRBD1 | TGTGCCAGCAAGACTCGGACAGGGGGCGCGGGTGAGCAGTTCTTC | CASKTRTGGAGEQFF
TRBJ2-5 | TRBV29-1 | . | TRBD2 | TGCAGCGTTCAGCGGGACCCCTCCTGGGGAGAGACCCAGTACTTC | CSVQRDPSWGETQYF
TRBJ2-7 | TRBV4-1 | . | TRBD1 | TGCGCCAGCAGCCAAGAAGGCAGACAGGGCACCTACGAGCAGTACTTC | CASSQEGRQGTYEQYF
TRBJ1-6 | TRBV7-2 | . | . | TGTGCCAGCAGCCTCCTTAATTCACCCCTCCACTTT | CASSLLNSPLHF
TRBJ2-3 | TRBV18 | . | TRBD1 | TGTGCCAGCTCACCCAGGGACAGGCCCACAGATACGCAGTATTTT | CASSPRDRPTDTQYF
TRBJ2-6 | TRBV18 | . | . | TGTGCCAGCTCACCCCTGGAGTTGGGCGGGATCCCTGGGGCCAACGTCCTGACTTTC | CASSPLELGGIPGANVLTF
TRBJ2-5 | TRBV7-2 | . | . | TGTGCCAGCAGCTTAGAGGACGGGTGGAGCGAGACCCAGTACTTC | CASSLEDGWSETQYF
TRBJ2-1 | TRBV4-1 | . | . | TGCGCCAGCAGTACACTCAACATGATATCCTACAATGAGCAGTTCTTC | CASSTLNMISYNEQFF
TRBJ1-2 | TRBV14 | . | . | TGTGCCAGCAGCCAAGGTGGAGGGCACTATGGCTACACCTTC | CASSQGGGHYGYTF
TRBJ2-7 | TRBV7-8 | once | . | TGTGCCAGCAGCGCCCAAGGGGGACCCCTTGGGAGTGAGCAGTACTTC | CASSAQGGPLGSEQYF